This is a list of T cell receptor beta chains from one sample in a study of blood T cell repertoires in COVID-19. The repertoire was sequenced with immunoSEQ multiplex PCR; TCRdb's copy has only in-frame clones and lacks some. This table has fewer than 60,000 clones, around four fifths appearing once. Material: peripheral blood. The receptors were sampled from a woman older than 75 with acute or convalescent COVID-19. Each CDR3 is given with its conserved first and last residue. Fields, in order: clone size, V gene, J gene, D gene, CDR3 length, CDR3 protein, CDR3 DNA. D genes are given only for firm matches. Where a row states a size, it is once, few, many or the class of an expanded clone; other rows omit it.

NA,TRBV4-1,TRBJ1-2,NA,17,CASSQGGRGRSNYGYTF,TGCGCCAGCAGCCAAGGAGGCAGGGGCAGATCTAACTATGGCTACACCTTC
once,TRBV7-2,TRBJ2-7,TRBD2,17,CASSLVASGGLYYEQYF,TGTGCCAGCAGCTTAGTGGCTAGCGGGGGGCTTTACTACGAGCAGTACTTC
NA,TRBV2,TRBJ2-5,NA,14,CASSDISGQETQYF,TGTGCCAGCAGTGATATTAGCGGTCAAGAGACCCAGTACTTC
NA,TRBV2,TRBJ2-2,NA,16,CASSEVRGGAAGELFF,TGTGCCAGCAGTGAAGTACGAGGGGGTGCGGCCGGGGAGCTGTTTTTT
NA,TRBV5-8,TRBJ1-5,TRBD1,15,CASSLATGGFQPQHF,TGTGCCAGCAGCTTGGCTACAGGGGGCTTTCAGCCCCAGCATTTT
NA,TRBV7-3,TRBJ1-2,TRBD1,17,CASSLTGTGVPDYGYTF,TGTGCCAGCAGCTTAACGGGGACAGGGGTCCCAGACTATGGCTACACCTTC
NA,TRBV6-5,TRBJ1-1,TRBD1,15,CASSYRTGYNTEAFF,TGTGCCAGCAGTTACCGGACAGGTTATAACACTGAAGCTTTCTTT
once,TRBV30,TRBJ1-1,NA,13,CAWSAGMDTEAFF,TGTGCCTGGAGCGCAGGGATGGACACTGAAGCTTTCTTT
NA,TRBV7-9,TRBJ1-1,NA,14,CASSFGGESTEAFF,TGTGCCAGCAGCTTTGGAGGGGAAAGCACTGAAGCTTTCTTT
NA,TRBV24-1,TRBJ2-3,TRBD1,15,CATSDGTGSTDTQYF,TGTGCCACCAGTGATGGGACAGGGAGCACAGATACGCAGTATTTT
NA,TRBV5-5,TRBJ1-2,NA,14,CASSTRGVEYGYTF,TGTGCCAGCAGCACCCGGGGAGTAGAATATGGCTACACCTTC
NA,TRBV5-1,TRBJ2-2,NA,15,CASSLGTLNTGELFF,TGCGCCAGCAGCTTGGGCACTTTAAACACCGGGGAGCTGTTTTTT
NA,TRBV6-5,TRBJ1-3,TRBD1,14,CTSRPGQGGNTIYF,TGTACCAGCAGGCCCGGACAGGGAGGAAACACCATATATTTT
few,TRBV3-1/TRBV3-2,TRBJ1-1,NA,12,CASSPGFTEAFF,TGTGCCAGCAGCCCAGGGTTTACTGAAGCTTTCTTT
NA,TRBV11-2,TRBJ2-2,TRBD1,15,CASSLRTGNTGELFF,TGTGCCAGCAGCCTTCGGACAGGGAACACCGGGGAGCTGTTTTTT
medium-sized,TRBV5-4,TRBJ2-3,NA,16,CASSPTGQGRADTQYF,TGTGCCAGCAGCCCGACGGGCCAGGGGAGGGCAGATACGCAGTATTTT
NA,TRBV13,TRBJ2-1,TRBD2,16,CASSRTSGGEGNEQFF,TGTGCCAGCAGCCGGACTAGCGGGGGGGAGGGCAATGAGCAGTTCTTC
NA,TRBV11-2,TRBJ1-2,NA,12,CASSQGGGGYTF,TGTGCCAGCAGTCAGGGAGGGGGTGGCTACACCTTC
NA,TRBV10-2,TRBJ2-1,NA,14,CASRVDRGFNEQFF,TGCGCCAGCAGGGTTGATAGGGGGTTCAATGAGCAGTTCTTC
NA,TRBV6-1,TRBJ1-1,TRBD1,13,CASSETGAHKAFF,TGTGCCAGCAGTGAAACAGGGGCACACAAAGCTTTCTTT
NA,TRBV3-1/TRBV3-2,TRBJ1-1,NA,14,CASQAGGGNTEAFF,TGTGCCAGCCAAGCGGGGGGCGGGAACACTGAAGCTTTCTTT
few,TRBV27,TRBJ2-2,NA,17,CASSLSFGHTNTGELFF,TGTGCCAGCAGTTTATCGTTCGGACACACGAACACCGGGGAGCTGTTTTTT
NA,TRBV19,TRBJ1-4,TRBD1,15,CASRQGAGRDEKLFF,TGTGCCAGTAGACAGGGGGCAGGGAGGGATGAAAAACTGTTTTTT
NA,TRBV15,TRBJ1-1,TRBD1,15,CATSRGRGLDTEAFF,TGTGCCACCAGCAGAGGCAGGGGGCTTGACACTGAAGCTTTCTTT
once,TRBV5-1,TRBJ2-5,TRBD2,14,CASSVTSGEAPKYF,TGCGCCAGCAGCGTAACTAGCGGTGAAGCCCCGAAGTACTTC
NA,TRBV5-8,TRBJ1-5,NA,14,CASSRGQSNQPQHF,TGTGCCAGCAGCCGAGGACAGAGCAATCAGCCCCAGCATTTT
NA,TRBV9,TRBJ1-1,NA,13,CASSVERGTEAFF,TGTGCCAGCAGCGTAGAGAGGGGGACTGAAGCTTTCTTT
NA,TRBV5-1,TRBJ1-2,NA,17,CASSFGTKLGSNYGYTF,TGCGCCAGCAGCTTCGGCACCAAGTTGGGGAGTAACTATGGCTACACCTTC
NA,TRBV25-1,TRBJ1-6,NA,17,CASSEYIRGHPNSPLHF,TGTGCCAGCAGTGAATATATTCGGGGACACCCTAATTCACCCCTCCACTTT
NA,TRBV25-1,TRBJ1-4,NA,14,CASSDLLQGRKLFF,TGTGCCAGCAGTGATCTTTTGCAGGGGAGAAAACTGTTTTTT
NA,TRBV3-1/TRBV3-2,TRBJ2-5,NA,15,CASSPVVGAGGTQYF,TGTGCCAGCAGCCCGGTGGTAGGGGCCGGTGGGACCCAGTACTTC
once,TRBV11-3,TRBJ1-6,NA,14,CASSASSYNSPLHF,TGTGCCAGCAGCGCGAGCTCCTATAATTCACCCCTCCACTTT
NA,TRBV9,TRBJ2-3,NA,14,CASSVTALEDTQYF,TGTGCCAGCAGCGTGACAGCGTTAGAGGATACGCAGTATTTT
NA,TRBV5-4,TRBJ1-1,NA,14,CASSLGGEGTEAFF,TGTGCCAGCAGCCTCGGGGGGGAGGGCACTGAAGCTTTCTTT
NA,TRBV7-6,TRBJ1-1,NA,16,CASSLDPPGGNTEAFF,TGTGCCAGCAGCTTAGACCCCCCGGGGGGGAACACTGAAGCTTTCTTT
few,TRBV5-6,TRBJ2-7,NA,12,CASSHRQAEQYF,TGTGCCAGCAGCCATCGACAGGCCGAGCAGTACTTC
NA,TRBV18,TRBJ2-2,NA,15,CASSPLQGYTGELFF,TGTGCCAGCTCACCACTACAGGGATACACCGGGGAGCTGTTTTTT
NA,TRBV3-1/TRBV3-2,TRBJ1-4,NA,14,CASSLQGGLEKLFF,TGTGCCAGCAGCCTACAGGGTGGCCTTGAAAAACTGTTTTTT
once,TRBV7-9,TRBJ1-2,TRBD1,15,CASSSDRGSIYGYTF,TGTGCCAGCAGCTCAGACAGGGGGTCCATCTATGGCTACACCTTC
NA,TRBV7-9,TRBJ2-3,TRBD1,18,CASSLGASGTGATDTQYF,TGTGCCAGCAGCTTAGGCGCATCGGGGACAGGGGCCACAGATACGCAGTATTTT
NA,TRBV18,TRBJ1-4,NA,14,CASSPQRQVEKLFF,TGTGCCAGCTCACCTCAACGACAGGTTGAAAAACTGTTTTTT
NA,TRBV6-1,TRBJ1-1,NA,14,CASSEYGREAEAFF,TGTGCCAGCAGTGAATATGGCAGGGAGGCTGAAGCTTTCTTT
NA,TRBV4-1,TRBJ2-4,NA,17,CASSQDAGTATKNIQYF,TGCGCCAGCAGCCAAGATGCGGGGACAGCAACCAAAAACATTCAGTACTTC
NA,TRBV7-2,TRBJ2-7,NA,14,CASSFTPAFSEQYF,TGTGCCAGCAGCTTCACCCCCGCGTTTAGCGAGCAGTACTTC
once,TRBV4-2,TRBJ2-7,TRBD1,15,CASSPTGGRSYEQYF,TGTGCCAGCAGCCCAACAGGGGGCCGCTCCTACGAGCAGTACTTC
NA,TRBV28,TRBJ2-7,TRBD2,14,CASRTRGVSYEQYF,TGTGCCAGCAGGACTCGGGGGGTCTCCTACGAGCAGTACTTC
NA,TRBV3-1/TRBV3-2,TRBJ1-2,NA,14,CASSPGGKGYGYTF,TGTGCCAGCAGCCCCGGGGGGAAAGGCTATGGCTACACCTTC
once,TRBV14,TRBJ2-7,NA,15,CASSYYSDSSYEQYF,TGTGCCAGCAGTTATTACTCGGACAGCTCCTACGAGCAGTACTTC
NA,TRBV7-7,TRBJ2-5,TRBD2,15,CASSALQAGEETQYF,TGTGCCAGCAGCGCTCTTCAAGCGGGGGAAGAGACCCAGTACTTC
few,TRBV7-2,TRBJ1-2,TRBD1,14,CASSRGRGNYGYTF,TGTGCCAGCAGCAGGGGCAGGGGGAACTATGGCTACACCTTC
NA,TRBV7-2,TRBJ2-3,NA,14,CASSPWGGTDTQYF,TGTGCCAGCAGCCCCTGGGGGGGCACAGATACGCAGTATTTT
few,TRBV6-5,TRBJ1-1,NA,14,CASLGESKNTEAFF,TGTGCCAGCTTAGGGGAATCCAAGAACACTGAAGCTTTCTTT
NA,TRBV29-1,TRBJ1-2,NA,12,CSVESRGGGYTF,TGCAGCGTTGAGTCGAGGGGGGGTGGCTACACCTTC
NA,TRBV7-9,TRBJ2-5,NA,12,CASILEGETQYF,TGTGCCAGCATTCTTGAGGGAGAGACCCAGTACTTC